These T cell receptor beta chains were read from a single sample in a study of blood T cells in healthy people across ages. Each CDR3 protein gets one entry after TCRdb re-called the 5' RACE reads with MiXCR. The sample holds about 720,000 distinct CDR3 sequences, 20% to 25% seen once. These sequences were also reported in another study, on T cells of mothers and their children.

The sample taken for sequencing was blood. These receptors came from a boy between 10 and 17 years old in good health. Both conserved end residues are part of each CDR3. A D gene is named only where the DNA matches it firmly. Clone size is shown for a subset of rows, as once, few, many or a class of expanded clone.

length	J	size	V	D	DNA	CDR3
14	TRBJ2-5	.	TRBV5-1	.	TGCACCAGCAGCTTGTGGGGGGGCCGAGAGACCCAGTACTTC	CTSSLWGGRETQYF
14	TRBJ1-1	.	TRBV27	.	TGTGCCAGCAGTTTAAGACGGGTGGGCACTGAAGCTTTCTTT	CASSLRRVGTEAFF
16	TRBJ2-1	.	TRBV6-2/TRBV6-3	TRBD2	TGTGCCAGCAGTAGACGAGCGGGAGGGCCCGCGGGTGAGCAGTTCTTC	CASSRRAGGPAGEQFF
14	TRBJ1-4	.	TRBV7-9	.	TGTGCCAGCAGCTTAAGGGCAGGGAGTGAAAAACTGTTTTTT	CASSLRAGSEKLFF
15	TRBJ2-7	.	TRBV4-1	TRBD1	TGCGCCAGCAGCCAAGATTCGGGACAGCCCTACGAGCAGTACTTC	CASSQDSGQPYEQYF
18	TRBJ2-5	few	TRBV5-1	.	TGCGCCAGCAGCTTGTCCCGGACAGGAGGGGTGTACCAAGAGACCCAGTACTTC	CASSLSRTGGVYQETQYF
14	TRBJ2-7	many	TRBV6-5	.	TGTGCCAGCAGTTACGGACAGTCCTCCTACGAGCAGTACTTC	CASSYGQSSYEQYF
16	TRBJ2-3	few	TRBV5-1	.	TGCGCCAGCAGCTTTATGCCAGCCGCAAGCACAGATACGCAGTATTTT	CASSFMPAASTDTQYF
14	TRBJ2-3	few	TRBV29-1	.	TGCAGCGTTGAAAAACTTAAGGGGACAGATACGCAGTATTTT	CSVEKLKGTDTQYF
12	TRBJ1-1	few	TRBV3-1	.	TGTGCCAGCAGCCAGTCCTACACTGAAGCTTTCTTT	CASSQSYTEAFF
13	TRBJ2-1	.	TRBV20-1	.	TGCAGTGCTAGAGGGATGTCCTACAATGAGCAGTTCTTC	CSARGMSYNEQFF
17	TRBJ2-7	few	TRBV7-2	TRBD2	TGTGCCAGCAGCTTACGACTAGCGGGAGGGAACTCCTACGAGCAGTACTTC	CASSLRLAGGNSYEQYF
12	TRBJ1-2	.	TRBV7-9	.	TGTGCCAGCAGCCCGTCGGGGTACAGCTACACCTTC	CASSPSGYSYTF
16	TRBJ2-7	few	TRBV29-1	TRBD2	TGCAGCGTTGAAGGGACTAGCGGGGACCCCTCCTACGAGCAGTACTTC	CSVEGTSGDPSYEQYF
16	TRBJ2-1	.	TRBV20-1	TRBD2	TGCAGTGCTAGAGATGGGACTATCGGCCGTAACAATGAGCAGTTCTTC	CSARDGTIGRNNEQFF